One and the same sample provided the 9 T cell receptor beta chains below, sequenced in a study of early T cells in non-severe SARS-CoV-2 infection. TCRdb used MiXCR to reprocess the 5' RACE reads, holding one entry per CDR3 protein. The sample has roughly 20,000 distinct CDR3 sequences, roughly 3.5% seen once; the top ten hold 5.5% to 7%. Input material: whole blood. The receptor source for this set is an adult who was a healthcare worker with PCR-confirmed SARS-CoV-2 infection or an uninfected control (not recorded which).

The table lists this clonotype with many counts. J is TRBJ1-1 and V is TRBV7-2; D is unclear. This CDR3 region has 13 residues. Germline assignment: CDR1 SGHTA and CDR2 FQGNSA. Trimming stripped 5 bases from V and 0 bases from J, with 7 bases between. The CDR3 nucleotides are TGTGCCAGCAGCCCGTACTTGAACACTGAAGCTTTCTTT. Translating gives CASSPYLNTEAFF.

This clonotype was observed a handful of times. This sequence joins TRBV27 and TRBJ1-2; D is uncertain. This CDR3 has 12 amino acids. Looked up from germline, CDR1 is MNHEY and CDR2 is SMNVEV (reference sequence). With 5 bases removed from V and 9 bases from J, the gap between germline ends came to 13 bases. CDR3 region: CASSLNLFSYTF. The CDR3, as DNA: TGTGCCAGCAGTCTCAATCTATTTAGCTACACCTTC.

This clonotype was seen at least ten times. This CDR3 is CSARSLGGYTF. For the CDR3, the DNA is TGCAGCGCCCGGTCCCTGGGGGGCTACACCTTC. The J gene is TRBJ1-2, the V gene TRBV29-1, with D unresolved. CDR1 is SQVTM, CDR2 ANQGSEA, per germline. The CDR3 has 11 residues. V lost 7 bases to trimming and J lost 8 bases, with 14 bases between them.

There are many counts of this clonotype. The chain links TRBV3-1 to TRBJ1-5, with D perhaps TRBD1 (5 bases). Trimming took off 4 bases at V and 7 bases at J, with 11 bases between the two ends. The CDR3 consists of 13 residues. CDR1 is LGHDT and CDR2 is YNNKEL in the germline V gene (reference sequence). In DNA form, the CDR3 reads TGTGCCAGCAGCCTTGGCGGGGGGCAGCCCCAGCATTTT. It yields the protein CASSLGGGQPQHF.

This clonotype was counted at least ten times. V gene TRBV28 combines with J gene TRBJ1-6, with TRBD1 identical over 7 bases. J was trimmed by 8 bases and V by 7 bases; bases with no gene match: 17. CDR3 length equals 17 residues. Per the germline V gene, CDR1 is MDHEN and CDR2 is SYDVKM. CDR3 in amino acids: CASTFPGPQGSYSPLHF. The CDR3 nucleotides read TGTGCCAGCACTTTTCCCGGGCCACAGGGGAGTTATTCACCCCTCCACTTT.

This clonotype has at least ten counts. This chain links TRBV4-3 with TRBJ2-7; D is uncertain. The V gene lost 0 bases and the J gene lost 3 bases, with 6 bases spanning the gap. CDR3 length: 13 amino acids. Looked up from germline, CDR1 is LGHNA and CDR2 is YSLEER. Written as DNA, the CDR3 is TGCGCCAGCAGCCAAGACCACTTCTACGAGCAGTACTTC. Encoded protein: CASSQDHFYEQYF.

This clonotype was counted many times. This chain joins TRBV24-1 and TRBJ2-7; D call uncertain. Trimming pared 2 bases from V and 1 base from J, leaving 11 bases between. Per germline, CDR1 KGHDR and CDR2 SFDVKD. The CDR3 extends over 15 amino acids. The CDR3 DNA is TGTGCCACCAGTGATTCCCGAACCCGATCCTACGAGCAGTACTTC. Translating gives CATSDSRTRSYEQYF.

This clonotype was recorded many times. The chain uses TRBV9 and TRBJ2-2, with D unresolved. Between the trimmed V and J ends, which lost 0 bases and 3 bases, there was a span of 6 bases. The CDR3 runs 14 residues. Germline CDR1 and CDR2: SGDLS and YYNGEE. CDR3 loop: CASSVDSYTGELFF. Here the CDR3 DNA reads TGTGCCAGCAGCGTAGACAGCTACACCGGGGAGCTGTTTTTT.

This clonotype was recorded only once. The junction and the germline gene differ at one end; a read error may be behind it. This rearrangement joins TRBV4-2 to TRBJ2-7; D remains unclear. The CDR3 loop spans 11 amino acids. CDR1 LGHNA and CDR2 YNFKEQ come from the germline V gene. The CDR3 region has the DNA TGCGCCAGCAGCTCAGGCCACGAGCAGTACTTC. Its protein is CASSSGHEQYF.